The 30 T cell receptor beta chains given below trace back to one sample, sequenced in a study of blood T cells in healthy people across ages. Together with a sample-barcoded 5' primer, a J-beta primer mix was included in a second PCR lasting roughly 7 to 11 cycles. One entry per CDR3 protein results from TCRdb running MiXCR on the 5' RACE reads. Here the sample spans hundreds of thousands of distinct CDR3 sequences, around 32% being singletons. Specimen: blood. These TCRs come from a woman at least 80 years old in good health.

This clonotype was counted ten times or more. V gene TRBV28 combines with J gene TRBJ1-5; a weak D match, TRBD1 (6 bases). The CDR3 is made up of 13 amino acids. Trimming left V 4 bases short and J 7 bases short, with 11 bases between. Germline CDR1 MDHEN, CDR2 SYDVKM. The CDR3 coding sequence is TGTGCCAGCAGTTCGGGGGGGCTCCAGCCCCAGCATTTT. Translated: CASSSGGLQPQHF.

A remark on this clonotype: A much larger clone sits a single nucleotide away, making a read error possible. This chain uses TRBV12-3 or TRBV12-4 with TRBJ2-3; 8 bases line up with TRBD1. This CDR3 has 15 amino acids. Trimming cost V 7 bases and J 0 bases; bases outside gene matches: 6. The CDR3 protein is CASTQGAGSTDTQYF. The DNA of the CDR3 is TGTGCCAGCACCCAGGGGGCGGGTAGCACAGATACGCAGTATTTT.

This clonotype appeared a few times. The chain uses TRBV6-5 and TRBJ1-2; D gene unclear. Looked up from germline, CDR1 is MNHEY and CDR2 is SVGAGI. The CDR3 covers 13 residues. Between the trimmed V and J ends, which lost 2 bases and 7 bases, there was a span of 11 bases. This chain's CDR3 is CASSYGGRGGYTF. CDR3 in DNA: TGTGCCAGCAGTTACGGAGGGCGTGGTGGCTACACCTTC.

This clonotype was counted ten times or more. The V gene is TRBV24-1, the J gene TRBJ2-7, with TRBD1 matching 8 bases. The CDR3 runs 11 residues. V trimming: 9 bases; J trimming: 5 bases; junction bases outside the gene matches: 2. The germline CDR1 and CDR2 sequences are KGHDR and SFDVKD. The CDR3 here is CATADRDEQYF. The CDR3 region has the DNA TGTGCCACCGCGGACAGGGACGAGCAGTACTTC.

This chain connects TRBV7-2 to TRBJ2-3; TRBD2 agrees at 8 bases. Germline trimming cut 3 bases from V and 5 bases from J; bases unmatched to any gene: 7. Germline CDR1 reads SGHTA; CDR2 reads FQGNSA. The CDR3 runs 15 residues. The CDR3 loop is CTSSLTSVNIDTQYF. CDR3 in DNA: TGTACCAGCAGCTTGACTAGCGTTAATATAGATACGCAGTATTTT. The whole variable domain, remainder taken from reference TRBV7-2 and TRBJ2-3, is GAGVSQSPSNKVTEKGKDVELRCDPISGHTALYWYRQSLGQGLEFLIYFQGNSAPDKSGLPSDRFSAERTGGSVSTLTIQRTQQEDSAVYLCTSSLTSVNIDTQYFGPGTRLTVL.

This clonotype has at least ten counts. The chain uses TRBV15 and TRBJ1-4; maybe TRBD1 (5 bases). CDR1 is LNHNV, CDR2 YYDKDF, per germline (reference sequence). This CDR3 is 13 amino acids long. V gave up 1 base and J gave up 7 bases, with 7 bases separating them. CDR3: CATSRGGTEKLFF. As DNA, the CDR3 is TGTGCCACCAGCAGAGGAGGGACTGAAAAACTGTTTTTT. Variable domain in full (rest from reference TRBV15 and TRBJ1-4): DAMVIQNPRYQVTQFGKPVTLSCSQTLNHNVMYWYQQKSSQAPKLLFHYYDKDFNNEADTPDNFQSRRPNTSFCFLDIRSPGLGDTAMYLCATSRGGTEKLFFGSGTQLSVL.

The gene calls are TRBV6-2 or TRBV6-3 and TRBJ1-5; TRBD1 agrees at 10 bases. Trimming took 4 bases from V and 6 from J; bases not matched to a gene: 15. CDR3 size: 18 residues. Germline CDR1 MNHEY, CDR2 SVGEGT. CDR3 sequence: CASSSPGTGDMVRQPQHF. CDR3 sequence (DNA): TGTGCCAGCAGTTCGCCCGGGACAGGGGATATGGTTCGTCAGCCCCAGCATTTT.

As concerns this clonotype: With a much larger clone just one base away, this may be a read error. The gene calls are TRBV3-1 and TRBJ1-4; D is possibly TRBD1 (6 bases). Per germline, CDR1 LGHDT and CDR2 YNNKEL (reference sequence). The CDR3 has 15 residues. CDR3 coding DNA: TGTGCCAGCAGCCACAGGGGAGTGACTAATGAAAAACCGTTTTTT. Its protein product is CASSHRGVTNEKPFF.

This chain links TRBV29-1 with TRBJ2-3; 8 bases align to TRBD2. Germline trimming cut 4 bases from V and 2 bases from J; bases unmatched to any gene: 2. The CDR3 length is 13 residues. Germline assignment: CDR1 SQVTM and CDR2 ANQGSEA. CDR3 DNA: TGCAGCGTTGGACTAGCGAACACAGATACGCAGTATTTT. It encodes CSVGLANTDTQYF.

Comments on this clonotype: A read error may explain this, as a much larger clone is one base away. The V call is TRBV20-1, the J call TRBJ2-4, with 8 bases aligning to TRBD1. Trimming at V came to 8 bases and at J to 8 bases, leaving 8 bases not matched to a gene. Germline V lookup: CDR1 DFQATT, CDR2 SNEGSKA (reference sequence). CDR3 length: 12 amino acids. The DNA for the CDR3 is TGCAGTACTACCCGACAGGGGCACATTCAGTACTTC. Translating it yields CSTTRQGHIQYF.

For this clonotype: Sequence at one end of the junction differs from germline and may be a read error. The gene calls are TRBV12-3 or TRBV12-4 and TRBJ2-3; 7 bases line up with TRBD1. The length of the CDR3 is 16 residues. This chain's CDR3 is CASSLGDRSGTDTEYF. The CDR3 nucleotides are TGTGCCAGCAGTTTAGGGGACAGATCCGGGACAGATACGGAGTATTTT.

The chain combines TRBV30 with TRBJ2-3, with 7 nucleotides matching TRBD2. V lost 0 bases and J lost 2; bases outside the gene matches: 8. Per the germline V gene, CDR1 is GTSNPN and CDR2 is SVGIG (reference sequence). CDR3 length: 16 amino acids. In DNA form, the CDR3 reads TGTGCCTGGAGTGTAGGCGGCGGGGGAGCCACAGATACGCAGTATTTT. This sequence encodes CAWSVGGGGATDTQYF.

The gene calls are TRBV15 and TRBJ2-7; tentatively, D is TRBD1 or TRBD2 (6 bases each). CDR3 length: 15 amino acids. Germline CDR1 reads LNHNV; CDR2 reads YYDKDF (reference sequence). V dropped 0 bases and J dropped 6 bases, with 15 bases sitting between them. CDR3 in amino acids: CATSRDGGPALEQYF. CDR3 DNA: TGTGCCACCAGCAGAGATGGGGGGCCGGCCCTCGAGCAGTACTTC. Together with reference TRBV15 and TRBJ2-7, the CDR3 gives the full variable domain: DAMVIQNPRYQVTQFGKPVTLSCSQTLNHNVMYWYQQKSSQAPKLLFHYYDKDFNNEADTPDNFQSRRPNTSFCFLDIRSPGLGDTAMYLCATSRDGGPALEQYFGPGTRLTVT.

The chain recombines TRBV24-1 with TRBJ2-3; TRBD2 agrees at 11 bases. Germline V gives CDR1 KGHDR, CDR2 SFDVKD. Germline trimming cut 4 bases from V and 6 bases from J; bases unmatched to any gene: 8. The CDR3 has 16 amino acids. For the CDR3, the DNA is TGTGCCACCAGTGACACCACTAGCGGGAGCGTTGATACGCAGTATTTT. Amino acid sequence: CATSDTTSGSVDTQYF.

This clonotype was detected ten times or more. J is TRBJ2-7 and V is TRBV7-3; D is uncertain. Germline lookup yields CDR1 SGHTA and CDR2 FQGTGA. The CDR3 covers 13 residues. Trimming removed 2 bases from V and 6 bases from J, with 11 bases in between. CDR3 residues: CASSLGGSGEQYF. Here the CDR3 DNA reads TGTGCCAGCAGCTTAGGTGGTTCCGGCGAGCAGTACTTC.

The sample holds many counts of this clonotype. This rearrangement joins TRBV5-1 to TRBJ2-1; 8 bases map to TRBD1. This CDR3 is built from 17 residues. V was clipped by 5 bases and J by 0 bases; unmatched bases: 10. CDR1 SGHRS and CDR2 YFSETQ come from the germline V gene. CDR3 amino acids: CASSPGGTISSYNEQFF. The CDR3 DNA reads TGCGCCAGCAGTCCAGGGGGCACCATTAGCTCCTACAATGAGCAGTTCTTC.

The rearrangement joins TRBV20-1 to TRBJ1-1, with D maybe TRBD1 (6 bases). This CDR3 is built from 12 residues. Germline values: CDR1 DFQATT, CDR2 SNEGSKA (reference sequence). CDR3 nucleotides: TGCAGGGTAGACAGGCAGAACACTGAAGCTTTCTTT. Protein sequence: CRVDRQNTEAFF.

This clonotype was seen at least ten times. This chain links TRBV20-1 with TRBJ2-3; perhaps D is TRBD1 or TRBD2 (5 bases each). V lost 5 bases, J lost 4 bases, and 13 bases lay in between. The CDR3 runs 13 residues. Germline lookup yields CDR1 DFQATT and CDR2 SNEGSKA (reference sequence). The chain's CDR3 is CSAPSGGPDTQYF. The CDR3 DNA sequence: TGCAGTGCTCCCAGTGGGGGTCCAGATACGCAGTATTTT.

This clonotype was detected only a few times. A much more abundant neighbour one base away suggests this may be a read error. CDR3 coding DNA: TGCAGCGTTGAACTCGGCGGTAATGAGCGGTACTTC. Its protein is CSVELGGNERYF. The gene calls are TRBV29-1 and TRBJ2-5; D gene unclear. Germline values: CDR1 SQVTM, CDR2 ANQGSEA. V shed 2 bases and J shed 13 bases, with 17 bases lying between them. The CDR3 length is 12 residues.

This clonotype has ten or more counts. The J gene is TRBJ1-1, the V gene TRBV10-3; maybe TRBD1 (6 bases). CDR3 size: 15 residues. Germline V CDR1 and CDR2: ENHRY, SYGVKD. V lost 7 bases and J lost 1, with 16 bases in between. As DNA, the CDR3 is TGTGCCATCAACCCACGCCGGACAGAGAACACTGAAGCTTTCTTT. Its translation: CAINPRRTENTEAFF.

This rearrangement joins TRBV6-2 or TRBV6-3 to TRBJ1-5; TRBD1 might be the D (5 bases). The V gene's germline CDR1 is MNHEY and CDR2 SVGEGT. This CDR3 spans 16 amino acids. The V and J ends lost 5 bases and 2 bases respectively, with 16 bases between them. CDR3 loop: CASSHIAQGGNQPQHF. The CDR3 DNA follows: TGTGCCAGCAGTCATATCGCGCAGGGAGGCAATCAGCCCCAGCATTTT.

The V and J genes are TRBV10-3 and TRBJ2-1; a possible D gene is TRBD1 (5 bases). From germline, CDR1 is ENHRY and CDR2 SYGVKD. CDR3 length: 13 amino acids. The germline V and J ends were trimmed by 6 bases and 7 bases, with 13 bases remaining between them. CDR3 nucleotides: TGTGCCATCAGCGAGGACAAAAAGAATGAGCAGTTCTTC. Protein: CAISEDKKNEQFF.

This chain links TRBV9 with TRBJ2-7, with D possibly called TRBD1 or TRBD2 (7 bases each). CDR3 length: 17 amino acids. CDR1 is SGDLS, CDR2 YYNGEE, per germline. V was clipped by 0 bases and J by 7 bases, with 23 bases between them. The CDR3 DNA reads as TGTGCCAGCAGCGTAGAGCGGGGACAGAATTCCTACAATGAGCAGTACTTC. Its protein is CASSVERGQNSYNEQYF.

This clonotype occurred a few times. The chain recombines TRBV29-1 with TRBJ1-1, with 8 bases lining up with TRBD1. The germline gives CDR1 SQVTM, CDR2 ANQGSEA. Losses at the gene ends were 7 bases for V and 1 base for J; bases not matched to a gene: 2. CDR3 length: 12 residues. The CDR3 sequence is CSGDRTNTEAFF. Written as DNA, the CDR3 is TGCAGCGGGGACAGGACGAACACTGAAGCTTTCTTT.

A remark on this clonotype: A single base separates this from a much larger clone, so it may be a read error. Without the conserved terminal phenylalanine or tryptophan, this CDR3 likely stems from a read error. This chain joins TRBV7-8 and TRBJ2-4; the match to TRBD2 covers 8 bases. Germline V gives CDR1 SGHVS, CDR2 FQNEAQ. V shed 0 bases, J shed 13 bases, and the junction held 8 bases outside the gene matches. The CDR3 length is 14 residues. CDR3 in DNA: TGTGCCAGCAGCTTAGCGCTCCGGGAGGGGGAGCAGTACTTA. Its protein product is CASSLALREGEQYL.

The chain uses TRBV19 and TRBJ2-2; D might be TRBD1 or TRBD2, each matching 5 bases. The CDR3 contains 14 residues. The V gene lost 6 bases and the J gene lost 1 base, with 9 bases spanning the gap. Looked up from germline, CDR1 is LNHDA and CDR2 is SQIVND (reference sequence). CDR3 residues: CASRGVLNTGELFF. For the CDR3, the DNA is TGTGCCAGTAGGGGGGTCTTGAACACCGGGGAGCTGTTTTTT.

On this clonotype: A much more abundant neighbour one base away suggests this may be a read error. The V call is TRBV5-1, the J call TRBJ2-3; 8 bases map to TRBD1. The CDR3 consists of 14 residues. CDR1 is SGHRS and CDR2 is YFSETQ in the germline V gene. V lost 2 bases, J lost 5 bases, and 4 bases stayed unmatched. CDR3 protein: CASSFRGQVDTQYF. The CDR3 region has the DNA TGCGCCAGCAGCTTCAGGGGGCAGGTAGATACGCAGTATTTT.

In this sample, this clonotype turned up many times. V gene TRBV6-2 or TRBV6-3 combines with J gene TRBJ2-1, with D perhaps TRBD2 (5 bases). Trimming took 2 bases from V and 2 from J, leaving 28 bases between them. Per the germline V gene, CDR1 is MNHEY and CDR2 is SVGEGT. CDR3 size: 21 residues. For the CDR3, the DNA is TGTGCCAGCAGTTACAGTACCGGACTCCGAACTAGTAAAGCGACCTACAATGAGCAGTTCTTC. Its protein product is CASSYSTGLRTSKATYNEQFF.

The V gene is TRBV30, the J gene TRBJ1-6; 7 bases line up with TRBD1. The CDR3 length is 14 residues. The V gene's germline CDR1 is GTSNPN and CDR2 SVGIG (reference sequence). J was trimmed by 7 bases and V by 3 bases; bases with no gene match: 6. The CDR3: CAWRNRGSNSPLHF. As DNA, the CDR3 is TGTGCCTGGAGAAACAGGGGATCGAATTCACCCCTCCACTTT.

Only a few counts were recorded for this clonotype. The gene calls are TRBV20-1 and TRBJ1-5; D is possibly TRBD1 (5 bases). The ends were cut back, 4 bases at V and 4 bases at J, with 11 bases in the middle. Per the germline V gene, CDR1 is DFQATT and CDR2 is SNEGSKA (reference sequence). The CDR3 contains 13 residues. The CDR3 nucleotides read TGCAGTGCTACGGACATCCTAAATCAGCCCCAGCATTTT. Translating gives CSATDILNQPQHF.